The 20 T cell receptor beta chains reported below all come from one sample, sequenced in a study of blood T cell repertoires in COVID-19. Method: immunoSEQ multiplex PCR; TCRdb's copy keeps in-frame clones and lacks some. The data contain over 200,000 clones, roughly 80% of them singletons. Material for sequencing was peripheral blood. These receptors came from a human donor in a cohort sampled during active COVID-19.

This clone showed up just once. The genes are TRBV7-3 and TRBJ2-7, with TRBD2 as a possible D gene (5 bases). Germline V gene data show CDR1 as SGHTA and CDR2 as FQGTGA. CDR3 length: 18 residues. The V and J ends lost 1 base and 0 bases respectively, with 19 bases between them. CDR3 sequence: CASSLRPRGPQSSYEQYF. Written as DNA, the CDR3 is TGTGCCAGCAGCTTAAGACCCCGAGGGCCTCAGAGCTCCTACGAGCAGTACTTC.

This clone was detected once. The chain is built from TRBV20-1 and TRBJ2-1; 10 bases agree with TRBD2. Unmatched junction bases numbered 7, after V lost 3 bases and J lost 8 bases. The CDR3 is 14 residues long. Germline V lookup: CDR1 DFQATT, CDR2 SNEGSKA (reference sequence). The CDR3 is CSASGLAASHEQFF. The CDR3 DNA is TGCAGTGCTAGTGGACTAGCGGCCTCTCATGAGCAGTTCTTC.

The rearrangement joins TRBV7-6 to TRBJ2-5, with D maybe TRBD2 (7 bases). There are 13 residues in the CDR3. Germline V lookup: CDR1 SGHVS, CDR2 FNYEAQ. The V end lost 8 bases, the J end lost 5 bases, and 15 bases lay between the germline ends. CDR3: CASGAQGGETQYF. The CDR3 nucleotides are TGTGCCAGCGGGGCACAGGGAGGGGAGACCCAGTACTTC.

The chain recombines TRBV18 with TRBJ1-2, with 7 nucleotides matching TRBD1. The germline gives CDR1 KGHSH, CDR2 LQKENI. This CDR3 has 16 amino acids. Trimming removed 3 bases from V and 4 bases from J; junction bases left unmatched: 11. The CDR3 bases are TGTGCCAGCTCACCGAAACAGGGGAAAAGGCTCTATGGCTACACCTTC. As protein: CASSPKQGKRLYGYTF.

The table lists this clone with a count of one. This sequence joins TRBV24-1 and TRBJ1-4; 10 positions agree with TRBD1. In germline, CDR1 is KGHDR, CDR2 SFDVKD. The CDR3 loop spans 16 amino acids. V gave up 2 bases and J gave up 8 bases; unmatched junction bases: 7. The CDR3 DNA is TGTGCCACCAGTGATTCAAGACAGGGGGCTAGAGAAAAACTGTTTTTT. Translating gives CATSDSRQGAREKLFF.

This chain links TRBV27 with TRBJ2-7; D is perhaps TRBD2 (6 bases). V shed 3 bases and J shed 6 bases, with 12 bases lying between them. Germline lookup yields CDR1 MNHEY and CDR2 SMNVEV (reference sequence). The CDR3 spans 13 residues. CDR3 sequence: CASSLNGRGEQYF. The CDR3 DNA reads TGTGCCAGCAGTTTGAACGGGCGGGGCGAGCAGTACTTC.

The V and J genes are TRBV9 and TRBJ2-7, with D possibly being TRBD2 (5 bases). Trimming shortened V by 0 bases and J by 0 bases, and 7 bases separated the two germline ends. This CDR3 is 14 amino acids long. The germline CDR1 and CDR2 sequences are SGDLS and YYNGEE. In DNA form, the CDR3 reads TGTGCCAGCAGCGTAGCCGGGATCTCCTACGAGCAGTACTTC. Protein sequence: CASSVAGISYEQYF.

This chain links TRBV7-9 with TRBJ2-5; 7 positions match TRBD2. Germline CDR1 and CDR2: SEHNR and FQNEAQ (reference sequence). This CDR3 contains 14 residues. V lost 2 bases and J lost 6; bases outside the gene matches: 6. CDR3: CASSLISGMQTQYF. In DNA form, the CDR3 reads TGTGCCAGCAGCTTAATCAGCGGGATGCAGACCCAGTACTTC.

This clone has just one count. The chain couples TRBV5-8 to TRBJ2-4; possible D gene TRBD1, 6 bases. From germline, CDR1 is SGHTS and CDR2 YDEGEE. Trimming took off 3 bases at V and 3 bases at J, with 7 bases between the two ends. The CDR3 contains 13 residues. The CDR3 DNA is TGTGCCAGCAGCTCACAGGGCAAAAACATTCAGTACTTC. Translated: CASSSQGKNIQYF.

V and J are TRBV18 and TRBJ2-7; D uncertain. V lost 1 base, J lost 7 bases, and 11 bases lay in between. The CDR3 is 13 residues long. Germline CDR1 and CDR2: KGHSH and LQKENI. CDR3 DNA sequence: TGTGCCAGCTCACCACTTCCCGGGTTTGAGCAGTACTTC. Translation: CASSPLPGFEQYF. The whole variable domain, remainder taken from reference TRBV18 and TRBJ2-7, is NAGVMQNPRHLVRRRGQEARLRCSPMKGHSHVYWYRQLPEEGLKFMVYLQKENIIDESGMPKERFSAEFPKEGPSILRIQQVVRGDSAAYFCASSPLPGFEQYFGPGTRLTVT.

As concerns this clone: The sample has other DNA sequences that encode this CDR3 too. V is TRBV9 and J is TRBJ2-7; D might be TRBD2 (6 bases). The CDR3 loop spans 15 amino acids. The germline CDR1 and CDR2 sequences are SGDLS and YYNGEE. The V gene lost 3 bases and the J gene lost 2 bases, with 15 bases spanning the gap. The CDR3, as DNA: TGTGCCAGCAGCGCCACGAGCGGGTTAACCTACGAGCAGTACTTC. Its protein is CASSATSGLTYEQYF.

The chain carries TRBV28 and TRBJ1-2; TRBD1 matches at 7 bases. The CDR3 has 14 residues. Germline assignment: CDR1 MDHEN and CDR2 SYDVKM. Trimming removed 6 bases from V and 3 bases from J; junction bases left unmatched: 7. As DNA, the CDR3 is TGTGCCAGCAGCCGGGACGGACAGGACTATGGCTACACCTTC. This gives the protein CASSRDGQDYGYTF.

The rearrangement links TRBV3-1 (or the pseudogene TRBV3-2) to TRBJ2-7, with TRBD2 matching over 7 bases. CDR1 LGHDT and CDR2 YNNKEL come from the germline V gene (reference sequence). The CDR3 has 11 residues. The junction had 3 bases not matched to a gene; V was cut back by 7 bases and J by 6 bases. CDR3 loop: CASTSGGEQYF. The DNA of the CDR3 is TGTGCCAGCACTTCGGGGGGCGAGCAGTACTTC.

The chain recombines TRBV19 with TRBJ1-5; possible D gene TRBD1, 6 bases. V lost 1 base and J 5 bases, leaving 15 bases between the germline ends. The germline gives CDR1 LNHDA, CDR2 SQIVND (reference sequence). CDR3 length equals 16 residues. The CDR3 loop reads CASSIVPRGRYQPQHF. The CDR3 DNA is TGTGCCAGTAGTATAGTCCCCAGGGGTCGTTATCAGCCCCAGCATTTT.

The chain joins TRBV28 to TRBJ1-2, with 8 positions matching TRBD1. Germline V gene sequence: CDR1 MDHEN, CDR2 SYDVKM. The CDR3 totals 15 residues. V was clipped by 3 bases and J by 6 bases; unmatched bases: 9. In DNA, the CDR3 is TGTGCCAGCAGTTTCAGGGGGCAAGGAGTAAATGGCTACACCTTC. This encodes CASSFRGQGVNGYTF.

This clone turned up a few times. The chain recombines TRBV28 with TRBJ1-2; D is undetermined. CDR1 MDHEN and CDR2 SYDVKM come from the germline V gene. The CDR3 is 12 amino acids. Between the trimmed V and J ends, which lost 4 bases and 11 bases, there was a span of 14 bases. CDR3 loop: CASSYLGPDYTF. The CDR3 coding sequence is TGTGCCAGCAGTTATCTGGGCCCAGATTACACCTTC.

The V call is TRBV14, the J call TRBJ2-1; D may be TRBD2 (6 bases). The CDR3 loop spans 16 amino acids. V gave up 4 bases and J gave up 1 base, with 14 bases separating them. The germline V gene encodes CDR1 SGHDN and CDR2 FVKESK. The CDR3 DNA follows: TGTGCCAGCAGCCCCACGACTAGGAGATCCTACAATGAGCAGTTCTTC. Amino acid sequence: CASSPTTRRSYNEQFF.

V and J are TRBV5-4 and TRBJ1-1; 8 nucleotides agree with TRBD1. In germline, CDR1 is SGHNT, CDR2 YYREEE (reference sequence). Germline trimming cut 6 bases from V and 2 bases from J; bases unmatched to any gene: 12. This CDR3 comprises 16 residues. The CDR3 here is CASNTVEGTGNTEAFF. Written as DNA, the CDR3 is TGTGCCAGCAACACGGTAGAGGGGACAGGTAACACTGAAGCTTTCTTT.

The chain carries TRBV19 and TRBJ2-3; TRBD2 aligns across 8 bases. The CDR3 covers 20 residues. Germline CDR1 is LNHDA and CDR2 is SQIVND (reference sequence). Unmatched junction bases numbered 19, after V lost 3 bases and J lost 2 bases. CDR3 bases: TGTGCCAGTAGTATTCTACGACCCGCCCGAGGTAGCGGGGCCACAGATACGCAGTATTTT. The encoded protein is CASSILRPARGSGATDTQYF.

The chain joins TRBV6-5 to TRBJ2-7; the D is unclear. Germline lookup yields CDR1 MNHEY and CDR2 SVGAGI. The CDR3 sequence is 15 residues long. V was trimmed by 6 bases and J by 2 bases, leaving 17 bases between them. The CDR3 nucleotides are TGTGCCAGCAGGCCAATGGTCAGACGGGCCTACGAGCAGTACTTC. It encodes CASRPMVRRAYEQYF.